These T cell receptor beta chains were read from a single sample in a study of early T cells in non-severe SARS-CoV-2 infection. One entry per CDR3 protein, called by TCRdb with MiXCR from the 5' RACE reads. The data contain approximately 50,000 distinct CDR3 sequences, approximately 7.6% of them singletons. Sequenced: whole blood. The source is an adult who was a healthcare worker with PCR-confirmed SARS-CoV-2 infection or an uninfected control (not recorded which). CDR3s include the opening cysteine and the closing phenylalanine or tryptophan. A D gene is named only where the DNA matches it firmly. Clone size is shown for a subset of rows, as once, few, many or a class of expanded clone.

TGTGCCAGCAGTGCGGAAGCACATCAGCCCCAGCATTTT,CASSAEAHQPQHF,NA,TRBV12-3/TRBV12-4,NA,TRBJ1-5
TGTGCCAGCAGTGACCGGAGTATAAGGGACTTGGACTATGGCTACACCTTC,CASSDRSIRDLDYGYTF,NA,TRBV2,NA,TRBJ1-2
TGCAGTGCTAGACAGGGTTCGAAGGACGAGCAGTACTTC,CSARQGSKDEQYF,few,TRBV20-1,NA,TRBJ2-7
TGTGCCAGCAGTGAAATAGCGGCTACGAACACCGGGGAGCTGTTTTTT,CASSEIAATNTGELFF,many,TRBV2,NA,TRBJ2-2
TGTGCCAGCAACCCGGGACTAGCTGGCAACGAGCAGTACTTC,CASNPGLAGNEQYF,many,TRBV11-2,TRBD2,TRBJ2-7
TGTGCCAGCAGCCGACCGACACCAGATACGCAGTATTTT,CASSRPTPDTQYF,many,TRBV4-2,NA,TRBJ2-3
TGTGCCATCAGTGGAGGCGGGGGTGACTACGAGCAGTACTTC,CAISGGGGDYEQYF,few,TRBV10-3,TRBD2,TRBJ2-7
TGTGCCAGCAGCGTCGGGACAGCCGAGGCCTACGAGCAGTACTTC,CASSVGTAEAYEQYF,many,TRBV11-2,TRBD1,TRBJ2-7
TGTGCCAGCAGCTTAGCCCGCGGGACTTCTGGCCACGAGCAGTACTTC,CASSLARGTSGHEQYF,NA,TRBV7-8,NA,TRBJ2-7
TGTGCCAGCAGTTCATCCCTAGGGACGAGGGAAAAACTGTTTTTT,CASSSSLGTREKLFF,NA,TRBV12-3/TRBV12-4,NA,TRBJ1-4
TGCGCCAGCAGCTCGACTAGCGGGATTACCTACGAGCAGTACTTC,CASSSTSGITYEQYF,many,TRBV5-1,TRBD2,TRBJ2-7
TGTGCCAGCTCACCCCAAGCGGGAGATTTCAATGAGCAGTTCTTC,CASSPQAGDFNEQFF,many,TRBV18,TRBD2,TRBJ2-1
TGTGCCAGCAGGCGAGAGGGGGGGCGCGAGACCAAAAACATTCAGTACTTC,CASRREGGRETKNIQYF,many,TRBV27,NA,TRBJ2-4
TGCAGTGGGTCCGGGGGTGAGCAGTTCTTC,CSGSGGEQFF,NA,TRBV29-1,NA,TRBJ2-1
TGTGCCAGCAGCTTAGTTTCCAGGGGCGGCTATGGCTACACCTTC,CASSLVSRGGYGYTF,NA,TRBV13,NA,TRBJ1-2
TGCGCCAGCAGCCAAGACATTGTGGTGTACAATGAGCAGTTCTTC,CASSQDIVVYNEQFF,few,TRBV4-1,NA,TRBJ2-1
TGCGCCAGCAGCCAAGATTCAGGTTTTTCCGACTACAATGAGCAGTTCTTC,CASSQDSGFSDYNEQFF,many,TRBV4-1,NA,TRBJ2-1
TGCAGTGCTAGAGACGGGGACAGGGCCGGCGCTGAAGCTTTCTTT,CSARDGDRAGAEAFF,many,TRBV20-1,TRBD1,TRBJ1-1
TGTGCCAGCAGCTTAGGATTCCGGAGGGGACGGGCATCCTACGAGCAGTACTTC,CASSLGFRRGRASYEQYF,many,TRBV13,NA,TRBJ2-7
TGTGCCAGCAGTCGCGTCCGGGACAGCTCTGGAAACACCATATATTTT,CASSRVRDSSGNTIYF,few,TRBV12-3/TRBV12-4,TRBD1,TRBJ1-3
TGTGCCAGCAGCGCTACAGGGGCGAGTGAGGAGACCCAGTACTTC,CASSATGASEETQYF,NA,TRBV9,TRBD1,TRBJ2-5
TGTGCCAGCAGCCCCGGAGGCAGAGTAGATCAGCCCCAGCATTTT,CASSPGGRVDQPQHF,NA,TRBV7-9,NA,TRBJ1-5
TGTGCCAGCAGCCAAGGGACCAGAAACTACGAGCAGTACTTC,CASSQGTRNYEQYF,few,TRBV3-1,NA,TRBJ2-7
TGTGCCATCAGTCGACAGGGGAACACTGAAGCTTTCTTT,CAISRQGNTEAFF,NA,TRBV10-3,TRBD1,TRBJ1-1
TGTGCCAGCAGTTACGCCGGCGTCCCCCGCGAGCAGTACTTC,CASSYAGVPREQYF,NA,TRBV12-3/TRBV12-4,NA,TRBJ2-7
TGTGCCATCAGTGCTGAATCCGTGGGCGAGCAGTACTTC,CAISAESVGEQYF,NA,TRBV10-3,NA,TRBJ2-7
TGTGCCAGCAGCTTAGAAGTTGGGGATACGCAGTATTTT,CASSLEVGDTQYF,many,TRBV11-2,NA,TRBJ2-3
TGTGCCAGCTCACCACCGGGACGAGCCTACAATGAGCAGTTCTTC,CASSPPGRAYNEQFF,few,TRBV18,NA,TRBJ2-1
TGTGCCACCACAAAGGACCGGAACACCGGGGAGCTGTTTTTT,CATTKDRNTGELFF,few,TRBV6-6,NA,TRBJ2-2
TGCAGTGCCAAGCTCGCGGGGGGGGGCACAGATACGCAGTATTTT,CSAKLAGGGTDTQYF,NA,TRBV20-1,TRBD2,TRBJ2-3
TGTGCCAGCAGCCTCCACCGGGTGACTGAAGCTTTCTTT,CASSLHRVTEAFF,NA,TRBV7-2,NA,TRBJ1-1
TGTGCCAGCAGTCTCCGGGACAGGCGCACCGGGGAGCTGTTTTTT,CASSLRDRRTGELFF,NA,TRBV6-5,TRBD1,TRBJ2-2
TGCAGTGCTCCTCGGGACTTTCAAGAGACCCAGTACTTC,CSAPRDFQETQYF,once,TRBV20-1,NA,TRBJ2-5
TGTGCCAGCAGTTACGCCCGGGCGACTAGCGGGAGGGGTGAGCAGTTCTTC,CASSYARATSGRGEQFF,many,TRBV6-5,TRBD2,TRBJ2-1
TGTGCCAGCAGCATGACTAGCCCATACTACAATGAGCAGTTCTTC,CASSMTSPYYNEQFF,NA,TRBV7-6,TRBD2,TRBJ2-1
TGCAGCGTATCACCGGGACTAGCGGGAGGGATGAAATACAATGAGCAGTTCTTC,CSVSPGLAGGMKYNEQFF,many,TRBV29-1,TRBD2,TRBJ2-1